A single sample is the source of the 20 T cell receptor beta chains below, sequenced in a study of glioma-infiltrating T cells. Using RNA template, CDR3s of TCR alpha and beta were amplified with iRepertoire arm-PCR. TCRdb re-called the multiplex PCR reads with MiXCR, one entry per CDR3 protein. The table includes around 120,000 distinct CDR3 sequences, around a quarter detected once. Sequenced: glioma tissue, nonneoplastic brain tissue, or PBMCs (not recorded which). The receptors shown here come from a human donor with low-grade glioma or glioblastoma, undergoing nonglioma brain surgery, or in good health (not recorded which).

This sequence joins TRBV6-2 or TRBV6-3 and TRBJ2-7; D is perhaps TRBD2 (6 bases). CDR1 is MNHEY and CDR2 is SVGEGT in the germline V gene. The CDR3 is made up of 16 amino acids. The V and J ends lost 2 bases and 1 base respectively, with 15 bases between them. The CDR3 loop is CASSYILGTRSYEQYV. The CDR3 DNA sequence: TGTGCCAGCAGTTACATTTTGGGGACTCGATCCTACGAGCAGTACGTC.

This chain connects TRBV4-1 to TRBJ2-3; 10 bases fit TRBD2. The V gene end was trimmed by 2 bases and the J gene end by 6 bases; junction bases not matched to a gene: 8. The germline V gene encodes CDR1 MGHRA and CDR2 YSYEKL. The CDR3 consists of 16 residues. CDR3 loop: CASSQPAGGPGDTQYF. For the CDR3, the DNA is TGCGCCAGCAGCCAACCAGCGGGGGGGCCAGGGGATACGCAGTATTTT.

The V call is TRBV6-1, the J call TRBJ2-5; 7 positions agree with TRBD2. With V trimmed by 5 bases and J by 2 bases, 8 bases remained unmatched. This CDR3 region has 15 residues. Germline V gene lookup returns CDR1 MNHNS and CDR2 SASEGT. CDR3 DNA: TGTGCCAGCAGTTATCCCTTGGGGGGGCAAGAGACCCAGTACTTC. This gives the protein CASSYPLGGQETQYF.

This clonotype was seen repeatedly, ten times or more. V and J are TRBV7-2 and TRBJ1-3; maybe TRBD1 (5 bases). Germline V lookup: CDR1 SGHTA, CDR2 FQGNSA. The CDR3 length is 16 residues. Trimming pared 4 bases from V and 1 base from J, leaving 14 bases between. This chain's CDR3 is CASSWDRARSGNTIYF. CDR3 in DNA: TGTGCCAGCAGCTGGGACCGAGCGAGATCTGGAAACACCATATATTTT.

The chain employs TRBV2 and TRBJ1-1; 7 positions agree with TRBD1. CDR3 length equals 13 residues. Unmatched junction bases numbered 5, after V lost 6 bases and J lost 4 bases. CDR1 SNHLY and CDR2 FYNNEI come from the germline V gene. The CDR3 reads CASSSTGFTEAFF. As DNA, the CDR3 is TGTGCCAGCAGCTCGACAGGGTTCACTGAAGCTTTCTTT.

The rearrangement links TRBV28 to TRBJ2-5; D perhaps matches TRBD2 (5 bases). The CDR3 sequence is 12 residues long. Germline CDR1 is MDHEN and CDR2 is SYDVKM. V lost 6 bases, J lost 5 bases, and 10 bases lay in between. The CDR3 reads CASRSSRETQYF. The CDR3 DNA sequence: TGTGCCAGCAGGTCTAGCCGGGAGACCCAGTACTTC. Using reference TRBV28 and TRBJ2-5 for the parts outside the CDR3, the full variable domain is DVKVTQSSRYLVKRTGEKVFLECVQDMDHENMFWYRQDPGLGLRLIYFSYDVKMKEKGDIPEGYSVSREKKERFSLILESASTNQTSMYLCASRSSRETQYFGPGTRLLVL.

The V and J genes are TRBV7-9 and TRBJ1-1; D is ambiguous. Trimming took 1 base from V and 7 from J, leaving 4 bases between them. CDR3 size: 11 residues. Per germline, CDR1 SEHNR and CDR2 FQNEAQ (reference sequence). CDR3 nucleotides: TGTGCCAGCAGCTTAGGTCATGAAGCTTTCTTT. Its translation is CASSLGHEAFF.

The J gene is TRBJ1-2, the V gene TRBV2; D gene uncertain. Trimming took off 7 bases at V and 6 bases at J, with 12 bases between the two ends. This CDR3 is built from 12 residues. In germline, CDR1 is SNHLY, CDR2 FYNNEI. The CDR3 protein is CASNGPRDGYTF. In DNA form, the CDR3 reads TGTGCCAGCAACGGGCCGCGCGATGGCTACACCTTC.

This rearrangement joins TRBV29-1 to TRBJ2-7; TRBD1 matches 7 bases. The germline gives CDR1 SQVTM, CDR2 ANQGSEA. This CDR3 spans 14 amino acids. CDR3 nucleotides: TGCAGCGTTGAGATACAGGGGAGCCCCTACAAGCAGTACGTC. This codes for CSVEIQGSPYKQYV.

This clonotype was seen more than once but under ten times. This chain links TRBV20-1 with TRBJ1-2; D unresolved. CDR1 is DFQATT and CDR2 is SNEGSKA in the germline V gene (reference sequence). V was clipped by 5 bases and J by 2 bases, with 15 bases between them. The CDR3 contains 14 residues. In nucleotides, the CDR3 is TGCAGTGCTGCGACCGACGGGTTGAACTATGGCTACACCTTC. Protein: CSAATDGLNYGYTF.

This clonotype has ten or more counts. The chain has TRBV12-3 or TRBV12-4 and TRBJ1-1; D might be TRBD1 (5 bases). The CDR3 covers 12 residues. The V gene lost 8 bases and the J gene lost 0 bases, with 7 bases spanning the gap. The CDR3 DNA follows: TGTGCCAGCGGGGCGCTGAACACTGAAGCTTTCTTT. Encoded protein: CASGALNTEAFF.

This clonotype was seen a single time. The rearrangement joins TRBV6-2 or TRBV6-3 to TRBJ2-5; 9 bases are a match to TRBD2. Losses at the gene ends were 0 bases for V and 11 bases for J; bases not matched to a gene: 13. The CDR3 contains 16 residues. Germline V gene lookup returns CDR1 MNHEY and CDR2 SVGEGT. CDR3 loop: CASSYSRGGGANEQYF. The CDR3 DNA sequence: TGTGCCAGCAGTTACTCACGGGGCGGGGGGGCCAATGAGCAGTACTTC.

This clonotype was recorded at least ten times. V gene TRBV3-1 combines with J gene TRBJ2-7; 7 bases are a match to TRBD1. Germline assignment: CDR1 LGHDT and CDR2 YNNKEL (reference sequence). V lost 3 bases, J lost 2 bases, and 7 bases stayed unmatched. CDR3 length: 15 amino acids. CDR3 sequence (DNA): TGTGCCAGCAGCCAGGGTATCGGGACAGCCTACGAGCAGTACGTC. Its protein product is CASSQGIGTAYEQYV.

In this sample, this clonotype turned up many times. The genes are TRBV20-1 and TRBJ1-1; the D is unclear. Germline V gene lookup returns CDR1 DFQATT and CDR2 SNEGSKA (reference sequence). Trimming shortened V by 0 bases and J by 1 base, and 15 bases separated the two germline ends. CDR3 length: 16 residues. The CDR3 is CSARDLFRQPNTEAFF. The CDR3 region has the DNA TGCAGTGCTAGAGATCTATTTAGGCAGCCGAACACTGAAGCTTTCTTT.

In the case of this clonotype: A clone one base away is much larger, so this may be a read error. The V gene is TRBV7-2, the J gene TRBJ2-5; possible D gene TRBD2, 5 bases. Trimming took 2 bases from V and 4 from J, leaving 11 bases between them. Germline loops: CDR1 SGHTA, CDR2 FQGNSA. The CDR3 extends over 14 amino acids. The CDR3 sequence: CASSLPGSGETQYF. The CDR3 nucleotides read TGTGCCAGCAGCTTACCGGGGTCCGGAGAGACCCAGTACTTC.

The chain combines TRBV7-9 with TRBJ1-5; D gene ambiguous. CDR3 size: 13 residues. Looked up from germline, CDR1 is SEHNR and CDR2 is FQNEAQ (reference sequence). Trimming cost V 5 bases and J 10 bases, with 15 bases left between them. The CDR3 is CASSPNGRYPQHF. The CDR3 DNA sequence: TGTGCCAGCAGCCCGAACGGACGGTATCCCCAGCATTTT. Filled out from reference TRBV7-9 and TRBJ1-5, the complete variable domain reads DTGVSQNPRHKITKRGQNVTFRCDPISEHNRLYWYRQTLGQGPEFLTYFQNEAQLEKSRLLSDRFSAERPKGSFSTLEIQRTEQGDSAMYLCASSPNGRYPQHFGDGTRLSIL.

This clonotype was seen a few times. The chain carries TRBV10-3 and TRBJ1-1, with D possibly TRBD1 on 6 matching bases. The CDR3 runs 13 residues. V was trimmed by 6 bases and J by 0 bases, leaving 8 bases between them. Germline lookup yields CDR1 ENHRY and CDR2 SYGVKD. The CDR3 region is CAISRDMNTEAFF. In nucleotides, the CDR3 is TGTGCCATCAGCAGGGACATGAACACTGAAGCTTTCTTT.

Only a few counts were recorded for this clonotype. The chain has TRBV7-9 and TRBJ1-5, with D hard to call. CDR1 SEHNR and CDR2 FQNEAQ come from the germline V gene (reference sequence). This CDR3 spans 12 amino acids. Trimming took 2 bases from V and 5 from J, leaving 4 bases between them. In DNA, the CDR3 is TGTGCCAGCAGCTTACCCGATCAGCCCCAGCATTTT. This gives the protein CASSLPDQPQHF.

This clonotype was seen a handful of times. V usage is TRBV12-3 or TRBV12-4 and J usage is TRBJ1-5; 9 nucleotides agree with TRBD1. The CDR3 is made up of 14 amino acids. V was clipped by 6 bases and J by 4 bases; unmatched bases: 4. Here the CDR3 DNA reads TGTGCCAGCAGACCGGACAGGGGAAATCAGCCCCAGCATTTT. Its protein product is CASRPDRGNQPQHF.

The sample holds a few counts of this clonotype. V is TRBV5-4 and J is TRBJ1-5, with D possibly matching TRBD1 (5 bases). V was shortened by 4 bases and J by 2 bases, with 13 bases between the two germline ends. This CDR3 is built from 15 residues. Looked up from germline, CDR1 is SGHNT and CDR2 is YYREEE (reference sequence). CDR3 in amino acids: CASSDGRVGNQPQHF. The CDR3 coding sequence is TGTGCCAGCAGCGACGGCAGGGTCGGCAATCAGCCCCAGCATTTT.